One and the same sample provided the 7 T cell receptor beta chains below, sequenced in a study of high-grade serous ovarian cancer treatment subgroups. Assay used: immunoSEQ multiplex PCR; TCRdb lists only in-frame clones, some missing. The sample lists over 2,000 clones, approximately 81% occurring once. The tumor samples were collected prior to definitive surgery or chemotherapy. The sample was tumor tissue. Receptor source: a human donor with high-grade serous ovarian cancer.

The chain employs TRBV10-2 and TRBJ1-1; D gene unclear. Germline V CDR1 and CDR2: WSHSY, SAAADI. The V and J ends lost 4 bases and 1 base respectively, with 7 bases between them. The CDR3 runs to 13 residues. The CDR3 DNA reads as TGCGCCAGCAGTGTCACAGAGAACACTGAAGCTTTCTTT. Its translation: CASSVTENTEAFF.

This rearrangement joins TRBV29-1 to TRBJ2-1; 8 positions match TRBD2. The CDR3 spans 15 residues. The V segment lost 8 bases and the J segment 7 bases; nucleotides outside the gene matches: 16. CDR1 and CDR2 from the germline V gene are SQVTM and ANQGSEA. The CDR3 sequence is CSSERPLADLNEQFF. CDR3 nucleotide sequence: TGCAGCTCAGAACGGCCACTAGCGGACTTAAATGAGCAGTTCTTC.

The chain links TRBV28 to TRBJ1-1; 11 nucleotides agree with TRBD1. V lost 3 bases and J lost 3; bases outside the gene matches: 3. Germline V gene sequence: CDR1 MDHEN, CDR2 SYDVKM. The CDR3 totals 15 residues. The CDR3 protein is CASSFLGQGDTEAFF. In DNA, the CDR3 is TGTGCCAGCAGTTTCCTGGGACAGGGGGACACTGAAGCTTTCTTT. Drawing the rest from reference TRBV28 and TRBJ1-1, the complete variable domain is DVKVTQSSRYLVKRTGEKVFLECVQDMDHENMFWYRQDPGLGLRLIYFSYDVKMKEKGDIPEGYSVSREKKERFSLILESASTNQTSMYLCASSFLGQGDTEAFFGQGTRLTVV.

The chain is built from TRBV11-2 and TRBJ1-2; D possibly corresponds to TRBD1 (5 bases). This CDR3 has 16 residues. With 0 bases removed from V and 7 bases from J, the gap between germline ends came to 18 bases. Germline V lookup: CDR1 SGHAT, CDR2 FQNNGV. The CDR3: CASSLDSLRGEVGYTF. In DNA, the CDR3 is TGTGCCAGCAGCTTAGATTCGTTGAGGGGAGAGGTTGGCTACACCTTC.

This clone was observed a single time. The chain joins TRBV5-5 to TRBJ1-6; TRBD1 aligns across 7 bases. Germline V gene sequence: CDR1 SGHKS, CDR2 YYEKEE (reference sequence). Trimming cost V 5 bases and J 0 bases; bases outside gene matches: 8. The length of the CDR3 is 17 residues. CDR3 nucleotide sequence: TGTGCCAGCAGTGTACAGGGGAGGAGCTCCTATAATTCACCCCTCCACTTT. This sequence encodes CASSVQGRSSYNSPLHF.

This chain links TRBV6-6 with TRBJ2-2; D unresolved. The CDR3 has 13 amino acids. Trimming removed 3 bases at V and 7 bases at J, with 9 bases between. CDR1 is MNHNY and CDR2 is SVGAGI in the germline V gene (reference sequence). In DNA, the CDR3 is TGTGCCAGCAGTTATAAGGACGGCGGGGAGCTGTTTTTT. Protein: CASSYKDGGELFF.

The chain recombines TRBV30 with TRBJ1-1; D is unresolved. Germline V gene lookup returns CDR1 GTSNPN and CDR2 SVGIG (reference sequence). This CDR3 comprises 13 residues. V lost 4 bases and J 4 bases, leaving 13 bases between the germline ends. The CDR3 reads CAWTERDSTEAFF. The CDR3 coding sequence is TGTGCCTGGACAGAAAGGGATAGCACTGAAGCTTTCTTT.